Below, 21 T cell receptor beta chains from the same sample are listed, as sequenced in a study of cytomegalovirus exposure and HLA in healthy donors. This table comes from immunoSEQ multiplex PCR, and its TCRdb copy is limited to in-frame clones, with some not included. The data hold roughly 120,000 clones, with under 90% observed a single time. Input material: PBMCs. These receptors were obtained from a man younger than 45 in good health and CMV-seronegative.

Remarks on this clone: The same CDR3 arises from other DNA sequences in this sample as well. The chain couples TRBV6-5 to TRBJ2-5, with D perhaps matching TRBD1 (5 bases). Germline V gene lookup returns CDR1 MNHEY and CDR2 SVGAGI. The CDR3 runs 14 residues. Trimming removed 0 bases at V and 2 bases at J, with 7 bases between. CDR3 residues: CASSYSAGQETQYF. Written as DNA, the CDR3 is TGTGCCAGCAGTTACTCGGCAGGGCAAGAGACCCAGTACTTC.

The J gene is TRBJ1-3, the V gene TRBV7-9; D gene uncertain. Looked up from germline, CDR1 is SEHNR and CDR2 is FQNEAQ (reference sequence). This CDR3 spans 17 amino acids. The ends were cut back, 3 bases at V and 0 bases at J, with 15 bases in the middle. CDR3 sequence: CASSFPGDRTSGNTIYF. CDR3 nucleotide sequence: TGTGCCAGCAGCTTCCCCGGAGACCGAACCTCTGGAAACACCATATATTTT.

The genes are TRBV7-9 and TRBJ1-2, with 8 bases matching TRBD1. Germline values: CDR1 SEHNR, CDR2 FQNEAQ (reference sequence). Germline trimming cut 3 bases from V and 6 bases from J; bases unmatched to any gene: 15. This CDR3 has 17 residues. The chain's CDR3 is CASSFRSTGARGDGYTF. The CDR3 DNA reads as TGTGCCAGCAGCTTTCGCTCGACAGGGGCCCGGGGGGATGGCTACACCTTC.

In this sample, this clone turned up once. This chain connects TRBV29-1 to TRBJ2-5, with 7 bases matching TRBD2. The CDR3 loop spans 16 amino acids. V shed 4 bases and J 2 bases; nucleotides not matched to a gene: 13. Germline V gene lookup returns CDR1 SQVTM and CDR2 ANQGSEA. DNA of the CDR3: TGCAGCGTTGCCACGGGGGGACGCAAGAATCAAGAGACCCAGTACTTC. Translation: CSVATGGRKNQETQYF.

The CDR3, as DNA: TGTGCCAGCAGCTTCGCGGCTAGCGGCGTCACCGGGGAGCTGTTTTTT. It is translated as CASSFAASGVTGELFF. The chain links TRBV7-6 to TRBJ2-2; 7 bases are a match to TRBD2. There are 16 residues in the CDR3. Germline trimming cut 3 bases from V and 4 bases from J; bases unmatched to any gene: 8. Germline V gives CDR1 SGHVS, CDR2 FNYEAQ. Drawing the rest from reference TRBV7-6 and TRBJ2-2, the complete variable domain is GAGVSQSPRYKVTKRGQDVALRCDPISGHVSLYWYRQALGQGPEFLTYFNYEAQQDKSGLPNDRFSAERPEGSISTLTIQRTEQRDSAMYRCASSFAASGVTGELFFGEGSRLTVL.

This chain connects TRBV28 to TRBJ1-4; 8 bases match TRBD1. Germline loops: CDR1 MDHEN, CDR2 SYDVKM. CDR3 size: 18 residues. Losses at the gene ends were 3 bases for V and 0 bases for J; bases not matched to a gene: 9. The CDR3 DNA reads TGTGCCAGCAGTTTTCCCCAGGGGGCCGGTGCAACTAATGAAAAACTGTTTTTT. Protein: CASSFPQGAGATNEKLFF.

The chain recombines TRBV27 with TRBJ2-2; the D gene is possibly TRBD2 (6 bases). This CDR3 has 17 amino acids. The V gene lost 3 bases and the J gene lost 0 bases, with 14 bases spanning the gap. Looked up from germline, CDR1 is MNHEY and CDR2 is SMNVEV (reference sequence). The CDR3 nucleotides read TGTGCCAGCAGTTTGGCTAGCGACTTGGCGAACACCGGGGAGCTGTTTTTT. Amino acids: CASSLASDLANTGELFF.

The CDR3 DNA sequence: TGTGCCAGCAGGCGAGGGACATCCCACACCGGGGAGCTGTTTTTT. Translating gives CASRRGTSHTGELFF. This chain links TRBV6-5 with TRBJ2-2, with D possibly TRBD1 on 6 matching bases. CDR3 length equals 15 residues. Germline V CDR1 and CDR2: MNHEY, SVGAGI. Trimming left V 6 bases short and J 3 bases short, with 14 bases between.

This clone was found once. The V and J genes are TRBV27 and TRBJ2-3; TRBD1 matches at 11 bases. The CDR3 loop spans 16 amino acids. Germline V lookup: CDR1 MNHEY, CDR2 SMNVEV (reference sequence). V lost 5 bases to trimming and J lost 5 bases; unmatched junction nucleotides: 9. CDR3 region: CASSAMDRGLRDTQYF. For the CDR3, the DNA is TGTGCCAGCAGTGCGATGGACAGGGGGCTCAGAGATACGCAGTATTTT.

Here the CDR3 reads CASGSLAATDTQYF. The CDR3 DNA reads as TGTGCCAGCGGCTCGCTAGCGGCCACAGATACGCAGTATTTT. The V call is TRBV27, the J call TRBJ2-3; 7 bases are shared with TRBD2. The germline CDR1 and CDR2 sequences are MNHEY and SMNVEV (reference sequence). V lost 8 bases and J lost 2; bases outside the gene matches: 7. The CDR3 has 14 residues.

This chain connects TRBV15 to TRBJ1-3; D unresolved. The V and J ends lost 5 bases and 9 bases respectively, with 8 bases between them. Germline assignment: CDR1 LNHNV and CDR2 YYDKDF (reference sequence). CDR3 length: 11 residues. The CDR3 DNA sequence: TGTGCCACCAGCGCGGGCAGCACCATATATTTT. This translates into CATSAGSTIYF.

The V call is TRBV10-3, the J call TRBJ1-3; possibly TRBD1 for D (5 bases). Germline loops: CDR1 ENHRY, CDR2 SYGVKD. V shed 3 bases and J shed 0 bases, with 12 bases lying between them. The CDR3 runs 16 residues. The CDR3 DNA reads as TGTGCCATCAGTGATCAGGGAAAAAGCTCTGGAAACACCATATATTTT. Its protein product is CAISDQGKSSGNTIYF.

This clone has just a few counts. The rearrangement joins TRBV5-1 to TRBJ1-4; 9 positions match TRBD1. Germline assignment: CDR1 SGHRS and CDR2 YFSETQ. The CDR3 totals 16 residues. V trimming: 2 bases; J trimming: 7 bases; junction bases outside the gene matches: 9. The CDR3: CASSFPQGAGGEKLFF. CDR3 coding DNA: TGCGCCAGCAGCTTCCCACAGGGGGCCGGGGGTGAAAAACTGTTTTTT.

The V gene is TRBV10-3, the J gene TRBJ1-5; D is unclear. Germline CDR1 reads ENHRY; CDR2 reads SYGVKD. Trimming left V 5 bases short and J 5 bases short, with 13 bases between. The CDR3 runs 14 residues. DNA for the CDR3: TGTGCCATCAGTCAAGACAAGGCCGATCAGCCCCAGCATTTT. This codes for CAISQDKADQPQHF.

J is TRBJ1-5 and V is TRBV27, with TRBD1 matching over 7 bases. CDR3 size: 15 residues. Trimming cost V 3 bases and J 5 bases; bases outside gene matches: 7. Germline V gene sequence: CDR1 MNHEY, CDR2 SMNVEV (reference sequence). CDR3 coding DNA: TGTGCCAGCAGTTTGGGACAGAGCCTCCATCAGCCCCAGCATTTT. It is translated as CASSLGQSLHQPQHF.

The genes are TRBV9 and TRBJ1-4, with 8 nucleotides matching TRBD1. V was pared by 4 bases and J by 7 bases, with 3 bases of the junction left unmatched. CDR1 and CDR2 from the germline V gene are SGDLS and YYNGEE. The CDR3 contains 13 residues. CDR3 in amino acids: CASSTTGAEKLFF. The DNA for the CDR3 is TGTGCCAGCAGCACGACAGGGGCTGAAAAACTGTTTTTT. Variable domain in full (rest from reference TRBV9 and TRBJ1-4): DSGVTQTPKHLITATGQRVTLRCSPRSGDLSVYWYQQSLDQGLQFLIQYYNGEERAKGNILERFSAQQFPDLHSELNLSSLELGDSALYFCASSTTGAEKLFFGSGTQLSVL.

V is TRBV19 and J is TRBJ2-7; a possible D gene is TRBD2 (6 bases). Germline lookup yields CDR1 LNHDA and CDR2 SQIVND (reference sequence). The germline V and J ends were trimmed by 10 bases and 2 bases, with 12 bases remaining between them. The CDR3 consists of 12 residues. The CDR3 DNA is TGTGCCACTCGCGGGGATACCTACGAGCAGTACTTC. Protein product: CATRGDTYEQYF.

This clone showed up just a few times. The chain has TRBV4-3 and TRBJ2-1; 10 nucleotides match TRBD2. Trimming at V came to 1 base and at J to 0 bases, leaving 0 bases not matched to a gene. Germline V lookup: CDR1 LGHNA, CDR2 YSLEER. The CDR3 contains 16 residues. CDR3 in amino acids: CASSQGLAGSYNEQFF. CDR3 sequence (DNA): TGCGCCAGCAGCCAAGGACTAGCGGGCTCCTACAATGAGCAGTTCTTC.

The rearrangement uses TRBV28 and TRBJ2-3, with 12 bases aligning to TRBD2. The germline V gene encodes CDR1 MDHEN and CDR2 SYDVKM. V dropped 5 bases and J dropped 1; count of bases not matched to a gene: 10. The CDR3 consists of 18 residues. The chain's CDR3 is CASSLAGGAVAGTDTQYF. The DNA of the CDR3 is TGTGCCAGCAGTCTAGCGGGGGGGGCGGTAGCGGGCACAGATACGCAGTATTTT.

This sequence joins TRBV6-5 and TRBJ2-2; D possibly corresponds to TRBD1 (5 bases). Germline CDR1 is MNHEY and CDR2 is SVGAGI. The CDR3 runs to 16 residues. V was clipped by 0 bases and J by 3 bases, with 11 bases between them. The CDR3 region has the DNA TGTGCCAGCAGTTACTCCAGAAAGGGGTACACCGGGGAGCTGTTTTTT. Translating it yields CASSYSRKGYTGELFF.

The chain couples TRBV7-2 to TRBJ2-1; 10 bases are shared with TRBD2. The CDR3 length is 16 residues. Germline trimming cut 5 bases from V and 4 bases from J; bases unmatched to any gene: 8. Per the germline V gene, CDR1 is SGHTA and CDR2 is FQGNSA. CDR3 in amino acids: CASSISGGVAYNEQFF. The CDR3 coding sequence is TGTGCCAGCAGCATAAGCGGGGGGGTTGCTTACAATGAGCAGTTCTTC.